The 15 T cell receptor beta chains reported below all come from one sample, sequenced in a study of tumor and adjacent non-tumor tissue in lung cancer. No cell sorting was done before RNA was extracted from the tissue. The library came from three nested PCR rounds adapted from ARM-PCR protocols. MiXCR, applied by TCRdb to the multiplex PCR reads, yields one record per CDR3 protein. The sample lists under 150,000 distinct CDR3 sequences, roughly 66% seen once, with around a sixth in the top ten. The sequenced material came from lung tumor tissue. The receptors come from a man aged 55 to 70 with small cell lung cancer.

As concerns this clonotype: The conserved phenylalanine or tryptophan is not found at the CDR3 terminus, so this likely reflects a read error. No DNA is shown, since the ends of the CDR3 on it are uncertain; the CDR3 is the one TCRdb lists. CDR3 loop: CSARDPKETEHFI. The chain is built from TRBV20-1 and TRBJ2-1. The CDR3 spans 13 amino acids, including both terminal residues. Germline CDR1 and CDR2: DFQATT and SNEGSKA (reference sequence).

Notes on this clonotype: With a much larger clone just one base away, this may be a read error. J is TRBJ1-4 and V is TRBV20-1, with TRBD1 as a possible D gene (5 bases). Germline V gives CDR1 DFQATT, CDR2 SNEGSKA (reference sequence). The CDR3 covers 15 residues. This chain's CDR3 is CSSRARSGWNEKLFF. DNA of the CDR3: TGCAGTTCTAGAGCTCGGTCAGGGTGGAATGAAAAACTGTTTTTT.

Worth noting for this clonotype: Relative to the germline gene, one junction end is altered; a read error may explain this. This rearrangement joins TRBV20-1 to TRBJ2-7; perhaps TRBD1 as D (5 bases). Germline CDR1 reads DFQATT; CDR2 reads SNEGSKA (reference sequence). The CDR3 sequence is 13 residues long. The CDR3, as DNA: TGCACTGGCCTCGAGACAGCGTCCTACGAGCAGTCCTTC. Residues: CTGLETASYEQSF.

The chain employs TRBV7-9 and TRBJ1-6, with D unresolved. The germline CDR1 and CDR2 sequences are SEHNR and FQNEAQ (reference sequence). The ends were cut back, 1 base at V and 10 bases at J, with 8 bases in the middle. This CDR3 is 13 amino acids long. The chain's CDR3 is CASSLGLKSPLHF. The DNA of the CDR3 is TGTGCCAGCAGCTTAGGGTTGAAGTCACCCCTCCACTTT.

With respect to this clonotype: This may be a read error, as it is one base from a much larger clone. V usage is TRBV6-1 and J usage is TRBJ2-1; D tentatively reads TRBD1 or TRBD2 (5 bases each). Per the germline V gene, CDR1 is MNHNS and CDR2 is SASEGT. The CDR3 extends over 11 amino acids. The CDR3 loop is CASSWGNERFF. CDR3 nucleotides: TGTGCCAGCAGTTGGGGGAATGAGCGGTTCTTC.

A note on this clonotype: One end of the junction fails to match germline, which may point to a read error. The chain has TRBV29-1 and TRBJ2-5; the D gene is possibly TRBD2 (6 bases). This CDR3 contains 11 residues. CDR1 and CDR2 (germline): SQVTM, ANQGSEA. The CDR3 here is CSADGEETQYF. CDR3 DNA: TGCAGCGCGGACGGGGAGGAGACTCAGTACTTC.

The CDR3 is CASSASSTSGETQYF. CDR3 nucleotide sequence: TGTGCCAGCAGCGCATCCTCAACTAGCGGGGAGACCCAGTACTTC. V usage is TRBV9 and J usage is TRBJ2-5; 9 bases line up with TRBD2. The CDR3 extends over 15 amino acids. Germline CDR1 and CDR2: SGDLS and YYNGEE. V shed 3 bases and J 5 bases; nucleotides not matched to a gene: 8.

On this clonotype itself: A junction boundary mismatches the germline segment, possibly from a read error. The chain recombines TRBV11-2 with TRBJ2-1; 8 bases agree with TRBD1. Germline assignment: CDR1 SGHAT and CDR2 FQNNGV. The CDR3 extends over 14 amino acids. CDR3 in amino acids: CASSLQGAYNERFF. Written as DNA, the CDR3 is TGTGCCAGCAGCTTACAGGGGGCGTACAATGAGCGGTTCTTT.

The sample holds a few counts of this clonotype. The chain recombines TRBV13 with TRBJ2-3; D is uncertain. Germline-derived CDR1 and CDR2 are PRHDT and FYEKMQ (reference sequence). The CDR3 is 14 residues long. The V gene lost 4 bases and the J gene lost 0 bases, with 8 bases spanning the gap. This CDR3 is CASSSSTSTDTQYF. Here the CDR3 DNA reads TGTGCCAGCAGCTCCTCGACTAGCACAGATACGCAGTATTTT.

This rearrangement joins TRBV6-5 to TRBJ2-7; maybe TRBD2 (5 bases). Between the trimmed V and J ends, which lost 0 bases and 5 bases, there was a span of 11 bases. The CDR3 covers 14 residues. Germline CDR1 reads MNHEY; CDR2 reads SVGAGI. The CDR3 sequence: CASSYSPGYHEQYV. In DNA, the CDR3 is TGTGCCAGCAGTTACTCACCGGGGTACCACGAGCAGTACGTC.

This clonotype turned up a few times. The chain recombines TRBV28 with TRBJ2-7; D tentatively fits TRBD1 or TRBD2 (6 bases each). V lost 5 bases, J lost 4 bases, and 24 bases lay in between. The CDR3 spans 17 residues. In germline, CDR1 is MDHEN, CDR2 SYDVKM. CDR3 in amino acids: CASSPRTALEGMYEQYF. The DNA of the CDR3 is TGTGCCAGCAGTCCTAGGACAGCCCTGGAGGGGATGTACGAGCAGTACTTC.

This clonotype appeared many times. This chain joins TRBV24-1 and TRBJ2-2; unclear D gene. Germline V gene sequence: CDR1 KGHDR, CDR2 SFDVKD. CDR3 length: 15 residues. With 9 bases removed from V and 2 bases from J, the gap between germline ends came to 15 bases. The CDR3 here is CATARWLLNTGELFF. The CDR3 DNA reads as TGTGCCACCGCTAGGTGGTTACTCAACACCGGGGAGCTGTTTTTT.

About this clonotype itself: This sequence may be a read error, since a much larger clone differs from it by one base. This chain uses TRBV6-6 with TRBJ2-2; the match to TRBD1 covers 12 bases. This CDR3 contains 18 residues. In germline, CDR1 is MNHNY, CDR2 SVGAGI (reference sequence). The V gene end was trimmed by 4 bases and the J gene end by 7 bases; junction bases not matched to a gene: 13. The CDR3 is CASSFLNGTGGAGGELFF. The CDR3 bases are TGTGCCAGCAGTTTCCTAAACGGGACAGGGGGCGCCGGCGGGGAGCTGTTTTTT.

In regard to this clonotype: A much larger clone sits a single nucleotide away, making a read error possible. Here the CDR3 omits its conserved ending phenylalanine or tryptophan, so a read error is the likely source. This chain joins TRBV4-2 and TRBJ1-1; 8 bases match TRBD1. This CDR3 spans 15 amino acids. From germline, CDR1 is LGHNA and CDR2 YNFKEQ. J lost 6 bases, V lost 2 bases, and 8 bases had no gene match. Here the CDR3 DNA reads TGTGCCAGCAGCCAACCGGACAGGGAAGGGGCTGAAGCTTTCCTT. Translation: CASSQPDREGAEAFL.

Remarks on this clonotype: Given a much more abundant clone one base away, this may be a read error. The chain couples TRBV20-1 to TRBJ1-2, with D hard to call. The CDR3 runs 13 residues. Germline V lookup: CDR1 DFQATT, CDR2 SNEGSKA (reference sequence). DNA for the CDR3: TGCAGTGCTATTGATTACGGAAACTATGGCTGCACCTTC. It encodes CSAIDYGNYGCTF.